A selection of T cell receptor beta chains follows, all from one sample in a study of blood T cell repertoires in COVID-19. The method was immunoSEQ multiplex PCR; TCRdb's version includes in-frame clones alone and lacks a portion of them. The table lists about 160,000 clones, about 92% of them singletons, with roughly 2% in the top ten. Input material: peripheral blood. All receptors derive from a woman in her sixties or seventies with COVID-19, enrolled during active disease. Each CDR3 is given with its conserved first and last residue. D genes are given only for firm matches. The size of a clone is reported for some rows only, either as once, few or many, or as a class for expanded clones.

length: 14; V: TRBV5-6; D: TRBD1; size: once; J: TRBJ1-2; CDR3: CASSSGGTEYGYTF; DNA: TGTGCCAGCAGCTCCGGTGGGACAGAATATGGCTACACCTTC
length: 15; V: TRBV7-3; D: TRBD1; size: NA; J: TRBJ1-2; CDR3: CASSLGQGGFSGYTF; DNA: TGTGCCAGCAGCCTAGGACAGGGGGGGTTCAGTGGCTACACCTTC
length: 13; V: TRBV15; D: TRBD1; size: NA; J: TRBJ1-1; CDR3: CATTGTGFTEAFF; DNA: TGTGCCACTACCGGGACAGGGTTCACTGAAGCTTTCTTT
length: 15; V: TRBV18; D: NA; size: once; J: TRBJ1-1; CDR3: CASSSTGTWGTEAFF; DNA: TGTGCCAGCTCATCCACAGGGACCTGGGGCACTGAAGCTTTCTTT
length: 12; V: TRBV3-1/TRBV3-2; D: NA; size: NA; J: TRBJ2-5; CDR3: CASSLSEGAQYF; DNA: TGTGCCAGCAGCCTGTCCGAAGGGGCCCAGTACTTC
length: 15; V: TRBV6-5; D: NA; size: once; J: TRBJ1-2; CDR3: CASSYDRGAIYGYTF; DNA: TGTGCCAGCAGTTACGACCGGGGGGCTATCTATGGCTACACCTTC
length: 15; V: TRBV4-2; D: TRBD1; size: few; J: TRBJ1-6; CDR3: CASSSRDRITSPLHF; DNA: TGTGCCAGCAGCTCCCGGGACAGGATTACTTCACCCCTCCACTTT
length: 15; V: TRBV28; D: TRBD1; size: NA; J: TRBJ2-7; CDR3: CATCTGGNLFYEQYF; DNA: TGTGCCACATGTACAGGGGGGAACTTATTCTACGAGCAGTACTTC
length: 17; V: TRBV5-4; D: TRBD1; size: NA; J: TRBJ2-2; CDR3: CASTLPGTGANTGELFF; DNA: TGTGCCAGCACCCTACCCGGGACAGGGGCGAACACCGGGGAGCTGTTTTTT
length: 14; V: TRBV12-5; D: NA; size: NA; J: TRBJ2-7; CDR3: CASGLRAGAIEQYF; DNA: TGTGCTAGTGGTTTAAGGGCAGGGGCTATCGAGCAGTACTTC
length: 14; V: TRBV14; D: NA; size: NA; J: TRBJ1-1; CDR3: CASSQGGSNTEAFF; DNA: TGTGCCAGCAGCCAAGGGGGCTCGAACACTGAAGCTTTCTTT
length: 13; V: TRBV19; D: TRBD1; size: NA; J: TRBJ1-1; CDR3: CASSGQGFTEAFF; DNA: TGTGCCAGTTCCGGACAGGGGTTCACTGAAGCTTTCTTT
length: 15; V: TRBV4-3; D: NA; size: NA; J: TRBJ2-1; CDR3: CASSQDKGLYNEQFF; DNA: TGCGCCAGCAGCCAAGATAAGGGACTTTACAATGAGCAGTTCTTC
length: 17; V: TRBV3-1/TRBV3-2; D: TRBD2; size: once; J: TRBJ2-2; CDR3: CASSQGRGSGETGELFF; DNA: TGTGCCAGCAGCCAAGGGAGAGGTAGCGGGGAGACCGGGGAGCTGTTTTTT
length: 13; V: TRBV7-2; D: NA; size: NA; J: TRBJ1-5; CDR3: CASSPGESQPQHF; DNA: TGTGCCAGCAGCCCAGGGGAGAGTCAGCCCCAGCATTTT
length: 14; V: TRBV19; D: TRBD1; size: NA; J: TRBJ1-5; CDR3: CASSATGGNQPQHF; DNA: TGTGCCAGTAGTGCGACAGGGGGCAATCAGCCCCAGCATTTT
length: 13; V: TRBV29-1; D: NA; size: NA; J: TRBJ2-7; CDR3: CSVVRGATYEQYF; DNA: TGCAGCGTGGTCAGGGGGGCGACCTACGAGCAGTACTTC
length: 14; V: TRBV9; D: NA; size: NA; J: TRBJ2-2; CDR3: CASSVGGNTGELFF; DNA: TGTGCCAGCAGCGTCGGCGGGAACACCGGGGAGCTGTTTTTT
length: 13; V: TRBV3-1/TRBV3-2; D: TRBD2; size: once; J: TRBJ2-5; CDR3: CASSRGGGETQYF; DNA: TGTGCCAGCAGCCGGGGGGGAGGAGAGACCCAGTACTTC
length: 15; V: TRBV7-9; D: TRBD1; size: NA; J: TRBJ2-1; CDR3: CASSPPGTDYNEQFF; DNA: TGTGCCAGCAGCCCTCCTGGGACAGATTACAATGAGCAGTTCTTC
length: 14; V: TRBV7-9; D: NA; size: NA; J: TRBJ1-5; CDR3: CASSLGGDNQPQHF; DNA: TGTGCCAGCAGCTTAGGGGGCGATAATCAGCCCCAGCATTTT
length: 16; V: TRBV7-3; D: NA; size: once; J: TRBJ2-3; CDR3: CASSLGLPSGADTQYF; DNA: TGTGCCAGCAGCTTAGGTCTCCCGAGCGGCGCAGATACGCAGTATTTT
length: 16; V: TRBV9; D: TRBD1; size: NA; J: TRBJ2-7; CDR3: CASSPHPGTASYEQYF; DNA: TGTGCCAGCAGCCCCCACCCCGGGACAGCCTCCTACGAGCAGTACTTC
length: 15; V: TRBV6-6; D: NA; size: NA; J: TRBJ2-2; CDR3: CASSYSKGSRGELFF; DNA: TGTGCCAGCAGTTACTCGAAGGGGTCACGGGGGGAGCTGTTTTTT
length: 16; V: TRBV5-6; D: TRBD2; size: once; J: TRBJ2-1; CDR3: CASSPFGAGGPLEQFF; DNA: TGTGCCAGCAGCCCCTTTGGAGCGGGGGGGCCTCTTGAGCAGTTCTTC
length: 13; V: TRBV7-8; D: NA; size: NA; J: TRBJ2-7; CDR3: CASRAGLYGEQYF; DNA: TGTGCCAGCAGGGCCGGACTCTACGGCGAGCAGTACTTC
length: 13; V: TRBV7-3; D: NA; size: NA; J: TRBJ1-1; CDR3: CASSIRRDTEAFF; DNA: TGTGCCAGCAGCATCCGACGGGACACTGAAGCTTTCTTT
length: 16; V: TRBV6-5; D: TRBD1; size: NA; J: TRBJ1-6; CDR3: CASSYSRETGNSPLHF; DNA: TGTGCCAGCAGTTACTCGAGGGAGACAGGGAATTCACCCCTCCACTTT
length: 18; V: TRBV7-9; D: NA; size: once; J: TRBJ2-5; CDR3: CASSLTGGGRSLKETQYF; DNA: TGTGCCAGCAGCTTAACCGGGGGTGGCAGAAGCCTTAAAGAGACCCAGTACTTC
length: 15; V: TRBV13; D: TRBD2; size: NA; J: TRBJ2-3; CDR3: CASSLIAGGTDTQYF; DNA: TGTGCCAGCAGCTTAATAGCGGGGGGCACAGATACGCAGTATTTT
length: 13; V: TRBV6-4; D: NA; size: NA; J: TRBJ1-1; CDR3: CASSEQPNTEAFF; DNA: TGTGCCAGCAGTGAACAGCCTAACACTGAAGCTTTCTTT